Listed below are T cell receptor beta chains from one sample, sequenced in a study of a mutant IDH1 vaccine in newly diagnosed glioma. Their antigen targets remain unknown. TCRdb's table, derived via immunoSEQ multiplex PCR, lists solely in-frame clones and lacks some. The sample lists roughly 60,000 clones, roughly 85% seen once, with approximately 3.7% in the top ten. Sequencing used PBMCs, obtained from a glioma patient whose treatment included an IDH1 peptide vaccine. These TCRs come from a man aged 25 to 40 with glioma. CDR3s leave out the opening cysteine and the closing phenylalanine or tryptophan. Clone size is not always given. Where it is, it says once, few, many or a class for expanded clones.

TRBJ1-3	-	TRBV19	ASSAKQGASGNTIY
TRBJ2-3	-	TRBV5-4	ASSFLQGTDTQY
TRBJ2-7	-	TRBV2	ASSENKSYEQY
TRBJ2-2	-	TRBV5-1	ASSLVTSRELF
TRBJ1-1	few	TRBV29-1	SAQRADTEAF
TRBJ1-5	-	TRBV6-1	ASSFSQGGNQPQH
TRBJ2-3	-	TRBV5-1	ASSFGGASTDTQY
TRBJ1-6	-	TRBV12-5	ASGLVRVPGSYNSPLH
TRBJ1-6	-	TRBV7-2	ASSLTANSPLH
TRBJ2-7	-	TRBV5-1	ASSTRTGGLDEQY
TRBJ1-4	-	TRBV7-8	ASSFTGTANEKLF
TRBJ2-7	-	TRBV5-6	ASGLNLGEGVGEQY
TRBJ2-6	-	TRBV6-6	ASSHPGAGANVLT
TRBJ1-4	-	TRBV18	ASSPKTIQGIREKLF
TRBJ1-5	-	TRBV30	AWSSDSRQPQH
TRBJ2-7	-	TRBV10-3	AILRDSPYEQY
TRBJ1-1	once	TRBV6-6	ASSGRQGASTEAF
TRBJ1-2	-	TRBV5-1	ASSLGRAGLYGYT
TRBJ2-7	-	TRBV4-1	ASSQVSSAGVLEQY
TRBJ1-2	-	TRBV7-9	ASRRGPGQGDYNYGYT
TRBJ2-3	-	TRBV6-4	ASSDRWLDTQY
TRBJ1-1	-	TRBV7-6	ASSSDRSQEAF
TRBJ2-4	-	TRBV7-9	ASSPWVDTGWGIQY
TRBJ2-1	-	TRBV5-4	ASSLQGLRDEQF
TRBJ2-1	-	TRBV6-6	ASGAGSNEQF
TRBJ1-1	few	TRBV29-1	SVALGRQNTEAF
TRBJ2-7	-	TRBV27	ASSTSHPGTGGSKTYEQY
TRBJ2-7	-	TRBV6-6	ASSRRQGPYEQY
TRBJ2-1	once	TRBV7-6	ASSHSRNEQF
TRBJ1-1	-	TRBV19	ASIMRRNTEAF
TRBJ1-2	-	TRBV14	ASSPWQITNYGYT
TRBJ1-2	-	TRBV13	ASSLTLYRDNYGYT
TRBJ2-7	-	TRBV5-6	ASSLASFYEQY
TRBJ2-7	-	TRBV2	ASSRGLYEQY
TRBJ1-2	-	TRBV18	ASSPGTASSNYGYT
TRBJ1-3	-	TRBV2	ARGDRLGGNTIY
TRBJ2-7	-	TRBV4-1	ASSQVLTEGPWEQY
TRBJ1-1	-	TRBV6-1	ASSGVLRVGNTEAF
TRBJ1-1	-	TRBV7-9	ASSGGHLNTEAF
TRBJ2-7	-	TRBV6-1	ASSDPEEQGPSYEQY
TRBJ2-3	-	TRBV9	ASSAWTGSDTQY
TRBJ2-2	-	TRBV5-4	ASSPRTSGGPQINTGELF
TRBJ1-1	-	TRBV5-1	ASSSQGSPNTEAF
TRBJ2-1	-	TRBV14	ASSPIRDRAYNEQF
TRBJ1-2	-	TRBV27	ASSSIWEVDYGYT
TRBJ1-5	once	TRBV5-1	ASSFSGGNQPQH
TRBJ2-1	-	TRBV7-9	ASSSPGLAGHNEQF
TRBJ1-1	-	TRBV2	ASSGGSDRGIKQETEAF
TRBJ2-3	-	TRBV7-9	ASSTPENRGYFNGDTQY
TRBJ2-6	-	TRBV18	ASSAQEAGANVLT
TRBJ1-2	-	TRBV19	ASTPTEGYYGYT
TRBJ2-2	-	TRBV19	ASSMRRNTGELF
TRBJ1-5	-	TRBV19	ASSTGDRAQPQH
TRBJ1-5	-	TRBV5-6	ASSFGRSNQPQH
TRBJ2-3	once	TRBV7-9	ASIGGSSPRTDTQY
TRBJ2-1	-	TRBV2	ASSVGLELPSYNEQF
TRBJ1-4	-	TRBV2	ASSALSGGTNEKLF
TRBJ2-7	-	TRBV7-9	ASSPRGGGTYEQY
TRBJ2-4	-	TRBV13	ASSFGRLAKNIQY
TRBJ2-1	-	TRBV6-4	ASSEPGEGRNEQF